This is a list of T cell receptor beta chains from one sample in a study of T cells after yellow fever vaccination. TCRdb used MiXCR to reprocess the 5' RACE reads, holding one entry per CDR3 protein. In the table there are 300,000 or so distinct CDR3 sequences, around 13% of which are singletons. The material sequenced was CD4+ T cells sorted from PBMCs, taken 45 days after the yellow fever booster vaccination. The receptors shown here come from a man aged 30 to 39 who received the YFV17D yellow fever vaccine. Both conserved end residues are part of each CDR3. D genes are given only for firm matches. Clone size is shown for a subset of rows, as once, few, many or a class of expanded clone.

V gene: TRBV20-1
J gene: TRBJ2-5
clone size: -
D gene: TRBD2
CDR3 protein: CSATLTSGQETQYF
CDR3 DNA: TGCAGTGCTACCCTTACTAGCGGCCAAGAGACCCAGTACTTC

V gene: TRBV29-1
J gene: TRBJ2-1
clone size: -
D gene: -
CDR3 protein: CSAVQPGSYNEQFF
CDR3 DNA: TGCAGCGCCGTACAGCCTGGCTCCTACAATGAGCAGTTCTTC

V gene: TRBV2
J gene: TRBJ2-2
clone size: -
D gene: TRBD2
CDR3 protein: CASSGGGGLATPGELFF
CDR3 DNA: TGTGCCAGCAGTGGGGGGGGGGGACTGGCCACACCCGGGGAGCTGTTTTTT

V gene: TRBV24-1
J gene: TRBJ2-5
clone size: -
D gene: TRBD2
CDR3 protein: CATSDPGTSGRETQYF
CDR3 DNA: TGTGCCACCAGTGATCCCGGGACTAGCGGGCGAGAGACCCAGTACTTC

V gene: TRBV3-1
J gene: TRBJ1-1
clone size: few
D gene: -
CDR3 protein: CASSQVFTEAFF
CDR3 DNA: TGTGCCAGCAGCCAAGTTTTCACTGAAGCTTTCTTT

V gene: TRBV5-1
J gene: TRBJ2-7
clone size: -
D gene: -
CDR3 protein: CASSLEGGESYEQYF
CDR3 DNA: TGCGCCAGCAGCTTGGAAGGGGGTGAGTCCTACGAGCAGTACTTC

V gene: TRBV20-1
J gene: TRBJ1-2
clone size: -
D gene: -
CDR3 protein: CSASRTGTRGVYGYTF
CDR3 DNA: TGCAGTGCTAGTCGAACCGGGACTCGCGGGGTCTATGGCTACACCTTC

V gene: TRBV4-1
J gene: TRBJ2-7
clone size: few
D gene: -
CDR3 protein: CASSHRMGGGEEQYF
CDR3 DNA: TGCGCCAGCAGCCACCGCATGGGCGGAGGGGAGGAGCAGTACTTC

V gene: TRBV5-1
J gene: TRBJ2-7
clone size: few
D gene: TRBD2
CDR3 protein: CASSLQASGNSYEQYF
CDR3 DNA: TGCGCCAGCAGCTTGCAGGCTAGCGGGAACTCCTACGAGCAGTACTTC

V gene: TRBV6-2/TRBV6-3
J gene: TRBJ2-3
clone size: -
D gene: -
CDR3 protein: CASGTGLKAQYF
CDR3 DNA: TGTGCCAGCGGAACAGGGTTGAAGGCGCAGTATTTT

V gene: TRBV5-1
J gene: TRBJ2-3
clone size: few
D gene: TRBD2
CDR3 protein: CASSPGTSGTADTQYF
CDR3 DNA: TGCGCCAGCAGCCCGGGGACTAGCGGGACCGCAGATACGCAGTATTTT

V gene: TRBV18
J gene: TRBJ2-6
clone size: -
D gene: TRBD2
CDR3 protein: CASSPPGGRANGANVLTF
CDR3 DNA: TGTGCCAGCTCACCACCTGGCGGGAGGGCCAACGGGGCCAACGTCCTGACTTTC

V gene: TRBV9
J gene: TRBJ2-2
clone size: few
D gene: TRBD2
CDR3 protein: CASSVGGRTNTGELFF
CDR3 DNA: TGTGCCAGCAGCGTAGGCGGGAGGACAAACACCGGGGAGCTGTTTTTT

V gene: TRBV10-3
J gene: TRBJ2-2
clone size: few
D gene: -
CDR3 protein: CAIRLGNANTGELFF
CDR3 DNA: TGTGCCATCCGATTAGGGAACGCGAACACCGGGGAGCTGTTTTTT

V gene: TRBV28
J gene: TRBJ2-7
clone size: -
D gene: TRBD1
CDR3 protein: CASIRQGRPYEQYF
CDR3 DNA: TGTGCCAGCATCCGACAGGGGAGGCCCTACGAGCAGTACTTC

V gene: TRBV5-1
J gene: TRBJ2-1
clone size: few
D gene: -
CDR3 protein: CASSLKGQGNEQFF
CDR3 DNA: TGCGCCAGCAGCCTTAAAGGGCAAGGCAATGAGCAGTTCTTC

V gene: TRBV11-3
J gene: TRBJ1-2
clone size: -
D gene: TRBD1
CDR3 protein: CASSARQGTSGYTF
CDR3 DNA: TGTGCCAGCAGCGCTAGACAGGGGACGAGTGGCTACACCTTC

V gene: TRBV12-3/TRBV12-4
J gene: TRBJ2-1
clone size: few
D gene: -
CDR3 protein: CASSFFSEDNEQFF
CDR3 DNA: TGTGCCAGCAGTTTCTTTAGCGAGGACAATGAGCAGTTCTTC

V gene: TRBV5-1
J gene: TRBJ2-2
clone size: -
D gene: TRBD1
CDR3 protein: CASSFKGTEGGELFF
CDR3 DNA: TGCGCCAGCAGCTTCAAGGGGACAGAAGGCGGGGAGCTGTTTTTT

V gene: TRBV5-1
J gene: TRBJ1-4
clone size: -
D gene: -
CDR3 protein: CASSLEGLEDEKLFF
CDR3 DNA: TGCGCCAGCAGCTTGGAGGGGCTAGAGGATGAAAAACTGTTTTTT

V gene: TRBV5-1
J gene: TRBJ2-2
clone size: many
D gene: -
CDR3 protein: CASTPQGGTGELFF
CDR3 DNA: TGCGCCAGCACTCCTCAGGGGGGAACCGGGGAGCTGTTTTTT

V gene: TRBV15
J gene: TRBJ2-7
clone size: few
D gene: -
CDR3 protein: CATSRALAEQYF
CDR3 DNA: TGTGCCACCAGCAGAGCCCTAGCCGAGCAGTACTTC

V gene: TRBV5-1
J gene: TRBJ1-5
clone size: -
D gene: TRBD1
CDR3 protein: CASSETGLSNQPQHF
CDR3 DNA: TGCGCCAGCAGCGAGACAGGGCTTTCCAATCAGCCCCAGCATTTT

V gene: TRBV19
J gene: TRBJ1-5
clone size: -
D gene: -
CDR3 protein: CASIQGVSRGQPQHF
CDR3 DNA: TGTGCCAGTATACAGGGAGTCAGTCGGGGTCAGCCCCAGCATTTT

V gene: TRBV10-3
J gene: TRBJ2-3
clone size: few
D gene: -
CDR3 protein: CATRRADTQYF
CDR3 DNA: TGTGCCACCCGGCGGGCAGATACGCAGTATTTT

V gene: TRBV7-8
J gene: TRBJ2-7
clone size: -
D gene: -
CDR3 protein: CASNGGKYYEQYF
CDR3 DNA: TGTGCCAGCAACGGGGGAAAATACTACGAGCAGTACTTC

V gene: TRBV5-4
J gene: TRBJ2-3
clone size: once
D gene: TRBD2
CDR3 protein: CASSRGSGNPPDTQYF
CDR3 DNA: TGTGCCAGCAGCCGAGGGAGCGGGAACCCTCCAGATACGCAGTATTTT

V gene: TRBV9
J gene: TRBJ2-5
clone size: -
D gene: TRBD1
CDR3 protein: CASSGGEGQGQETQYF
CDR3 DNA: TGTGCCAGCAGCGGCGGTGAGGGACAGGGACAAGAGACCCAGTACTTC

V gene: TRBV7-9
J gene: TRBJ2-5
clone size: many
D gene: -
CDR3 protein: CASSTRLPSRQETQYF
CDR3 DNA: TGTGCCAGCAGCACACGACTACCTAGTCGACAAGAGACCCAGTACTTC

V gene: TRBV20-1
J gene: TRBJ2-1
clone size: -
D gene: -
CDR3 protein: CSAIRPYNEQFF
CDR3 DNA: TGCAGTGCTATTCGCCCCTACAATGAGCAGTTCTTC

V gene: TRBV12-3/TRBV12-4
J gene: TRBJ1-1
clone size: -
D gene: -
CDR3 protein: CASSPTATMNTEAFF
CDR3 DNA: TGTGCCAGCAGTCCGACCGCTACAATGAACACTGAAGCTTTCTTT

V gene: TRBV18
J gene: TRBJ2-7
clone size: many
D gene: -
CDR3 protein: CASSPQGAYEQYF
CDR3 DNA: TGTGCCAGCTCACCACAGGGGGCCTACGAGCAGTACTTC

V gene: TRBV20-1
J gene: TRBJ2-1
clone size: -
D gene: -
CDR3 protein: CSASGIDREQFF
CDR3 DNA: TGCAGTGCTAGCGGGATAGACAGAGAGCAGTTCTTC

V gene: TRBV11-2
J gene: TRBJ2-5
clone size: -
D gene: TRBD1
CDR3 protein: CASSSGQLRETQYF
CDR3 DNA: TGTGCCAGCAGCTCGGGACAGCTAAGAGAGACCCAGTACTTC

V gene: TRBV7-9
J gene: TRBJ2-7
clone size: -
D gene: -
CDR3 protein: CASSRSPEQYF
CDR3 DNA: TGTGCCAGCAGTCGTTCCCCCGAGCAGTACTTC

V gene: TRBV2
J gene: TRBJ2-5
clone size: few
D gene: -
CDR3 protein: CASSHLLGQETQYF
CDR3 DNA: TGTGCCAGCAGCCACCTACTGGGTCAAGAGACCCAGTACTTC

V gene: TRBV7-2
J gene: TRBJ2-3
clone size: few
D gene: TRBD1
CDR3 protein: CASSLTGGHGDTQYF
CDR3 DNA: TGTGCCAGCAGCTTGACAGGGGGCCATGGAGATACGCAGTATTTT

V gene: TRBV5-6
J gene: TRBJ1-1
clone size: -
D gene: -
CDR3 protein: CASSVGPKGMNTEAFF
CDR3 DNA: TGTGCCAGCAGCGTGGGACCGAAGGGGATGAACACTGAAGCTTTCTTT

V gene: TRBV9
J gene: TRBJ2-7
clone size: -
D gene: TRBD2
CDR3 protein: CASSVGTSGRYSYEQYF
CDR3 DNA: TGTGCCAGCAGCGTCGGGACTAGCGGGAGGTATTCCTACGAGCAGTACTTC

V gene: TRBV2
J gene: TRBJ1-3
clone size: once
D gene: -
CDR3 protein: CASGSGNTIYF
CDR3 DNA: TGTGCCAGCGGGTCTGGAAACACCATATATTTT

V gene: TRBV6-2/TRBV6-3
J gene: TRBJ2-2
clone size: -
D gene: -
CDR3 protein: CASEPWGDRGTGELFF
CDR3 DNA: TGTGCCAGCGAACCTTGGGGAGACCGCGGCACCGGGGAGCTGTTTTTT

V gene: TRBV20-1
J gene: TRBJ1-4
clone size: -
D gene: -
CDR3 protein: CSAHRDTEKLFF
CDR3 DNA: TGCAGTGCTCACCGGGACACTGAAAAACTGTTTTTT

V gene: TRBV4-3
J gene: TRBJ2-2
clone size: many
D gene: -
CDR3 protein: CASSQDNLAGGTGELFF
CDR3 DNA: TGCGCCAGCAGCCAAGATAATTTGGCCGGGGGTACCGGGGAGCTGTTTTTT

V gene: TRBV28
J gene: TRBJ2-3
clone size: -
D gene: TRBD2
CDR3 protein: CASSLKWLAGDKRDTQYF
CDR3 DNA: TGTGCCAGCAGTTTAAAGTGGCTAGCGGGAGATAAGCGAGATACGCAGTATTTT

V gene: TRBV15
J gene: TRBJ2-1
clone size: many
D gene: TRBD2
CDR3 protein: CATLEASGALSYNEQFF
CDR3 DNA: TGTGCCACCCTCGAGGCTAGCGGGGCTCTTTCGTACAATGAGCAGTTCTTC

V gene: TRBV20-1
J gene: TRBJ1-4
clone size: few
D gene: -
CDR3 protein: CSAQPATTNEKLFF
CDR3 DNA: TGCAGTGCTCAACCAGCAACAACTAATGAAAAACTGTTTTTT

V gene: TRBV14
J gene: TRBJ1-5
clone size: few
D gene: -
CDR3 protein: CASSSRTGQPQHF
CDR3 DNA: TGTGCCAGCAGCTCTCGTACCGGTCAGCCCCAGCATTTT

V gene: TRBV5-1
J gene: TRBJ2-1
clone size: -
D gene: TRBD2
CDR3 protein: CASSLAPGTSGSGRYNEQFF
CDR3 DNA: TGCGCCAGCAGTCTGGCCCCCGGGACTAGCGGGAGTGGTCGGTACAATGAGCAGTTCTTC

V gene: TRBV10-3
J gene: TRBJ2-1
clone size: -
D gene: TRBD2
CDR3 protein: CAISKIAGGSYNEQFF
CDR3 DNA: TGTGCCATCAGTAAAATAGCGGGAGGGTCCTACAATGAGCAGTTCTTC

V gene: TRBV30
J gene: TRBJ2-2
clone size: few
D gene: TRBD2
CDR3 protein: CAWRTSGRIPGTGELFF
CDR3 DNA: TGTGCCTGGAGGACCAGCGGGAGGATTCCGGGCACCGGGGAGCTGTTTTTT

V gene: TRBV6-5
J gene: TRBJ1-2
clone size: -
D gene: -
CDR3 protein: CASSYSGLGGNYGYTF
CDR3 DNA: TGTGCCAGCAGTTACTCTGGTCTAGGGGGTAACTATGGCTACACCTTC